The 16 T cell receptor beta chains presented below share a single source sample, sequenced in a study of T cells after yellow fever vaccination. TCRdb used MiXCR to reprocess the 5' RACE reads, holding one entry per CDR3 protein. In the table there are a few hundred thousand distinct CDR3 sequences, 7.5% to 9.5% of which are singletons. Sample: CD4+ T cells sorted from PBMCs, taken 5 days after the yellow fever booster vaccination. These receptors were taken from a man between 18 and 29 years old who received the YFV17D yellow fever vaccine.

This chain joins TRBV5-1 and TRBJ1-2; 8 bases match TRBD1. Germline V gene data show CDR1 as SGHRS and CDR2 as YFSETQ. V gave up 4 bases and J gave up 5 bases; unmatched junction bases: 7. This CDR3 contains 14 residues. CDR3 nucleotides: TGCGCCAGCAGCCAGACAGGGGAATTTTATGGCTACACCTTC. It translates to CASSQTGEFYGYTF.

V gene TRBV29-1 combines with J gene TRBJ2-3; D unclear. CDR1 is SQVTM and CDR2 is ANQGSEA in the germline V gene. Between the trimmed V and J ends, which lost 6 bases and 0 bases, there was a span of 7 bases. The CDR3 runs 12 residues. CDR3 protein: CSVSVSTDTQYF. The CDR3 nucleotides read TGCAGCGTATCGGTAAGCACAGATACGCAGTATTTT.

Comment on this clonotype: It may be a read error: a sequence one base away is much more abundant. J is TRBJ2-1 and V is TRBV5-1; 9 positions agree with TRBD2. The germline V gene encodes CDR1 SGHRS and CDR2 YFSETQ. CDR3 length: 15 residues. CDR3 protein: CASRPLAGPLDEKFF. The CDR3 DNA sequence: TGCGCCAGCAGGCCCCTAGCGGGGCCCCTCGATGAGAAGTTCTTC.

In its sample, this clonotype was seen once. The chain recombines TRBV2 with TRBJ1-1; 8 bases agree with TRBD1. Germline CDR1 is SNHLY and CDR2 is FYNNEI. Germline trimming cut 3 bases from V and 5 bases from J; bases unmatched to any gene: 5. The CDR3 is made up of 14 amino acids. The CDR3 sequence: CASSELQGGTEAFF. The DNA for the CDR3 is TGTGCCAGCAGTGAGCTACAGGGGGGGACTGAAGCTTTCTTT.

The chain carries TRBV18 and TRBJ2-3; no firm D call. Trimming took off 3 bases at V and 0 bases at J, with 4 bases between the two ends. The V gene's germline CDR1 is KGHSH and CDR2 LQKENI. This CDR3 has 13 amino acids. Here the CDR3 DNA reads TGTGCCAGCTCACCGAAGAGCACAGATACGCAGTATTTT. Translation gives CASSPKSTDTQYF.

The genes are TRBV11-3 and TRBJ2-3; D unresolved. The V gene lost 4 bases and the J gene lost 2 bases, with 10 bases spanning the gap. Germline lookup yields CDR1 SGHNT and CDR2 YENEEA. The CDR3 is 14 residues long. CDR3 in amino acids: CASSWGPNTDTQYF. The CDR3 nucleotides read TGTGCCAGCAGCTGGGGTCCGAACACAGATACGCAGTATTTT.

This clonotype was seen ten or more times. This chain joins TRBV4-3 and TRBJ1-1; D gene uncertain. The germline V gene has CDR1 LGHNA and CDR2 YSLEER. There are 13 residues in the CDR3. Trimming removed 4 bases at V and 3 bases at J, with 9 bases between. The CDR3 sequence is CASSRAFDTEAFF. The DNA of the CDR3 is TGCGCCAGCAGCCGAGCATTTGACACTGAAGCTTTCTTT.

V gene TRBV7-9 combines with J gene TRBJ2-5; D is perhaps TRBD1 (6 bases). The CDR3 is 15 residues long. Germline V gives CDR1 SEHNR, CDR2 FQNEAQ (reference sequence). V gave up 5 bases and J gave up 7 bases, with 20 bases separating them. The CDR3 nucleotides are TGTGCCAGCAGCCTGGACAGTGGAGGATCCGGGACCCAGTACTTC. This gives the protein CASSLDSGGSGTQYF.

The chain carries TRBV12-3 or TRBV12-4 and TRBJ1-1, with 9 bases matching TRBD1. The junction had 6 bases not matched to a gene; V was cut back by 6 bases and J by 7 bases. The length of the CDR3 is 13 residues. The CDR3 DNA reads TGTGCCAGCAGCTGGACAGGGGTCGGTGAAGCTTTCTTT. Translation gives CASSWTGVGEAFF.

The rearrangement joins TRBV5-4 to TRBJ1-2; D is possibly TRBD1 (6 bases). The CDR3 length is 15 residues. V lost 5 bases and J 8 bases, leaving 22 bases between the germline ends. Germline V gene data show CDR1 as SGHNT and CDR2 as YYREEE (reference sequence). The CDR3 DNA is TGTGCCAGCAGTCGGTGGGGGGGGCGCCGTGAAGGCTACACCTTC. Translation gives CASSRWGGRREGYTF. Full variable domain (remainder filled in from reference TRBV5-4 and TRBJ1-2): ETGVTQSPTHLIKTRGQQVTLRCSSQSGHNTVSWYQQALGQGPQFIFQYYREEENGRGNFPPRFSGLQFPNYSSELNVNALELDDSALYLCASSRWGGRREGYTFGSGTRLTVV.

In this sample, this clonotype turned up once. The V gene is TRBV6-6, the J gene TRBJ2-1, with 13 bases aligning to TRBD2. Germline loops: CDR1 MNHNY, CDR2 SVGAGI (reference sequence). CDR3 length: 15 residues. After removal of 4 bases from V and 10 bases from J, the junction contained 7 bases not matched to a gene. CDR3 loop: CASSSSRTSGREQFF. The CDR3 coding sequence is TGTGCCAGCAGTTCCTCGAGGACTAGCGGGAGAGAGCAGTTCTTC.

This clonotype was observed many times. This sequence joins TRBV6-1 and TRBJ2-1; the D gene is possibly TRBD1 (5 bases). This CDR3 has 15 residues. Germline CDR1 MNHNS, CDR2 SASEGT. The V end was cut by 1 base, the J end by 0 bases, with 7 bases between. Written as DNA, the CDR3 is TGTGCCAGCAGTGAAGACAGGTTCTCCTACAATGAGCAGTTCTTC. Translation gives CASSEDRFSYNEQFF.

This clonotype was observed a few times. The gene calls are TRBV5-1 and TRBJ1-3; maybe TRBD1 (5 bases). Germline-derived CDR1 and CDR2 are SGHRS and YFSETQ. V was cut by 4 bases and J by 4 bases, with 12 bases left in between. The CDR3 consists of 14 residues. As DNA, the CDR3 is TGCGCCAGCAGCCGCGACAGTCAGGGAAACACCATATATTTT. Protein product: CASSRDSQGNTIYF.

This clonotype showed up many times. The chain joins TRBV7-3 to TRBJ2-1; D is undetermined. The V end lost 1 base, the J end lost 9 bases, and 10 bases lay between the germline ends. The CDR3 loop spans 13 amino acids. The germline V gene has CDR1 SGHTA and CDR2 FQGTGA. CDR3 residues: CASSLNTDSEQFF. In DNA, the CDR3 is TGTGCCAGCAGCTTAAATACCGATAGTGAGCAGTTCTTC.

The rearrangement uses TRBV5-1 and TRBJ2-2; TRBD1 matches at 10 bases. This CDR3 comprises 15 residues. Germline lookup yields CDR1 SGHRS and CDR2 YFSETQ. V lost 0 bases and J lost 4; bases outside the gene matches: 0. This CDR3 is CASSLGTGGTGELFF. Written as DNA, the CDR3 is TGCGCCAGCAGCTTGGGGACAGGGGGCACCGGGGAGCTGTTTTTT.

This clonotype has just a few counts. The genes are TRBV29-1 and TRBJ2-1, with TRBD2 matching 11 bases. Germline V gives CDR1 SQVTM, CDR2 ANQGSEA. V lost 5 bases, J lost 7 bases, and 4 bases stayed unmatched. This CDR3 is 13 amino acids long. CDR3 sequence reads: CSVSSGGMNEQFF. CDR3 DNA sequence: TGCAGCGTTTCTAGCGGGGGGATGAATGAGCAGTTCTTC.